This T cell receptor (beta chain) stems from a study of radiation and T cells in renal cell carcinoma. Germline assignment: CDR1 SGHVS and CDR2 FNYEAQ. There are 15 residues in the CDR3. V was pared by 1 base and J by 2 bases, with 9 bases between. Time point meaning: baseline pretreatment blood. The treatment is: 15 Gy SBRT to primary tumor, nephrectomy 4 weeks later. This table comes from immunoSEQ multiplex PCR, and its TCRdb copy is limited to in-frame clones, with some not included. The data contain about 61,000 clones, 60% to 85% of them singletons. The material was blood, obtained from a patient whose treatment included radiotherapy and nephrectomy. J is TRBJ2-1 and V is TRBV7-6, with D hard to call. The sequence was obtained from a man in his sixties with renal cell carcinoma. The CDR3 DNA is TGTGCCAGCAGCTTAGGGCCTCTAGCCTACAATGAGCAGTTCTTC. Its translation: CASSLGPLAYNEQFF.